One sample yielded the 24 T cell receptor beta chains listed below, sequenced in a study of neurological immune-mediated disorders. TCRdb processed the 5' RACE reads anew with MiXCR; each CDR3 protein has one entry. The table shows under 70,000 distinct CDR3 sequences, with 3.2% occurring only once. Sequenced material: PBMCs. The source is a woman aged 45-65 years with multiple sclerosis.

This clonotype was detected many times. The chain couples TRBV20-1 to TRBJ1-2; 10 nucleotides line up with TRBD1. V trimming: 3 bases; J trimming: 6 bases; junction bases outside the gene matches: 7. The CDR3 has 14 amino acids. CDR1 is DFQATT, CDR2 SNEGSKA, per germline (reference sequence). The CDR3 is CSASWGQGLDGYTF. CDR3 in DNA: TGCAGTGCTAGCTGGGGACAGGGGCTCGATGGCTACACCTTC.

In this sample, this clonotype turned up many times. V usage is TRBV19 and J usage is TRBJ2-7, with a possible D match to TRBD1 (5 bases). CDR1 is LNHDA and CDR2 is SQIVND in the germline V gene (reference sequence). The CDR3 runs to 13 residues. The V and J ends lost 4 bases and 2 bases respectively, with 9 bases between them. The CDR3 region has the DNA TGTGCCAGTAGTAGCGGCAGGGCCTACGAGCAGTACTTC. Translating it yields CASSSGRAYEQYF.

This clonotype showed up many times. This chain links TRBV28 with TRBJ2-3, with D possibly being TRBD2 (5 bases). CDR3 length equals 18 residues. V was trimmed by 4 bases and J by 3 bases, leaving 23 bases between them. Germline loops: CDR1 MDHEN, CDR2 SYDVKM. In DNA form, the CDR3 reads TGTGCCAGCAGTTCCCCGGGGTGGCCCCGGGGAAAAACAGATACGCAGTATTTT. Translating it yields CASSSPGWPRGKTDTQYF.

This clonotype was counted many times. The chain joins TRBV12-3 or TRBV12-4 to TRBJ2-2, with 9 nucleotides matching TRBD2. V shed 1 base, J shed 4 bases, and the junction held 4 bases outside the gene matches. CDR3 size: 16 residues. The CDR3 reads CASSLGVSGGTGELFF. The CDR3 DNA reads TGTGCCAGCAGTTTAGGGGTTAGCGGGGGCACCGGGGAGCTGTTTTTT.

This clonotype was seen ten or more times. The chain couples TRBV5-6 to TRBJ2-5; D not resolved. CDR1 is SGHDT, CDR2 YYEEEE, per germline. CDR3 size: 16 residues. V was clipped by 5 bases and J by 2 bases, with 19 bases between them. The DNA for the CDR3 is TGTGCCAGCAGGGGGTTTAAGTCGTCGGTGCAAGAGACCCAGTACTTC. Translating gives CASRGFKSSVQETQYF.

This clonotype showed up many times. The chain is built from TRBV12-3 or TRBV12-4 and TRBJ2-1, with 8 bases identical to TRBD2. The CDR3 has 12 amino acids. V lost 6 bases, J lost 9 bases, and 4 bases stayed unmatched. The CDR3 reads CASSPGGAEQFF. The CDR3, as DNA: TGTGCCAGCAGCCCCGGGGGGGCTGAGCAGTTCTTC.

This clonotype was detected ten times or more. This chain joins TRBV7-2 and TRBJ2-7, with TRBD1 matching over 8 bases. CDR3 length: 14 amino acids. V was pared by 4 bases and J by 0 bases, with 2 bases of the junction left unmatched. From germline, CDR1 is SGHTA and CDR2 FQGNSA. CDR3 region: CASSWDRFSYEQYF. The CDR3 DNA sequence: TGTGCCAGCAGCTGGGACAGGTTCTCCTACGAGCAGTACTTC.

This clonotype was found many times. The J gene is TRBJ1-1, the V gene TRBV7-6; D is ambiguous. The V end lost 3 bases, the J end lost 2 bases, and 7 bases lay between the germline ends. Germline loops: CDR1 SGHVS, CDR2 FNYEAQ. This CDR3 contains 13 residues. CDR3 coding DNA: TGTGCCAGCAGCTTGTTGACCAACACTGAAGCTTTCTTT. This codes for CASSLLTNTEAFF.

This clonotype showed up many times. This chain connects TRBV20-1 to TRBJ1-5, with 7 positions matching TRBD1. CDR3 size: 14 residues. The germline CDR1 and CDR2 sequences are DFQATT and SNEGSKA (reference sequence). J gave up 2 bases and V 6 bases, and 7 bases lay outside the gene matches. CDR3 protein: CSAVQGGRNQPQHF. CDR3 in DNA: TGCAGTGCGGTTCAGGGGGGACGCAATCAGCCCCAGCATTTT.

This clonotype was observed at least ten times. The chain combines TRBV20-1 with TRBJ2-5; D ambiguous. This CDR3 has 15 residues. Germline assignment: CDR1 DFQATT and CDR2 SNEGSKA (reference sequence). Deletions cut 3 bases from V and 2 bases from J, with 16 bases between. In DNA, the CDR3 is TGCAGTGCTAGTAATAATCGACCCCGTCAAGAGACCCAGTACTTC. Translating it yields CSASNNRPRQETQYF.

This clonotype was observed at least ten times. The rearrangement uses TRBV27 and TRBJ2-7, with TRBD1 matching over 9 bases. Trimming cost V 6 bases and J 3 bases; bases outside gene matches: 9. Germline V gene sequence: CDR1 MNHEY, CDR2 SMNVEV (reference sequence). This CDR3 is 15 amino acids long. For the CDR3, the DNA is TGTGCCAGCAGGTTGAACCGGGACAGGGTCTACGAGCAGTACTTC. Translated: CASRLNRDRVYEQYF.

This clonotype was seen repeatedly, ten times or more. The chain uses TRBV27 and TRBJ1-1; the D gene is possibly TRBD1 (6 bases). This CDR3 comprises 12 residues. Trimming shortened V by 6 bases and J by 1 base, and 6 bases separated the two germline ends. Germline V CDR1 and CDR2: MNHEY, SMNVEV (reference sequence). The CDR3 spells CASRTGNTEAFF. CDR3 nucleotides: TGTGCCAGCAGGACAGGGAACACTGAAGCTTTCTTT.

This clonotype was recorded many times. The V and J genes are TRBV6-5 and TRBJ1-2; D is ambiguous. The CDR3 length is 15 residues. Germline CDR1 MNHEY, CDR2 SVGAGI. V lost 4 bases, J lost 3 bases, and 15 bases lay in between. CDR3 DNA: TGTGCCAGCAGTTCCGGTCCTATGTCATACTATGGCTACACCTTC. Translated: CASSSGPMSYYGYTF.

This clonotype was observed many times. The chain has TRBV6-2 or TRBV6-3 and TRBJ2-1, with 7 bases fitting TRBD1. Per germline, CDR1 MNHEY and CDR2 SVGEGT. Trimming took 7 bases from V and 0 from J; bases not matched to a gene: 6. The CDR3 covers 15 residues. CDR3 sequence: CASNQQGSSYNEQFF. CDR3 nucleotide sequence: TGTGCCAGCAATCAACAGGGGAGCTCCTACAATGAGCAGTTCTTC.

This clonotype was found many times. The gene calls are TRBV12-3 or TRBV12-4 and TRBJ1-2; D perhaps matches TRBD1 (6 bases). The CDR3 spans 13 residues. Trimming took off 6 bases at V and 4 bases at J, with 12 bases between the two ends. The CDR3 here is CASSEGGPYGYTF. The CDR3 DNA reads TGTGCCAGCAGCGAAGGGGGTCCCTATGGCTACACCTTC.

At least ten counts were recorded for this clonotype. J is TRBJ2-7 and V is TRBV20-1, with D hard to call. The length of the CDR3 is 13 residues. Germline lookup yields CDR1 DFQATT and CDR2 SNEGSKA (reference sequence). Trimming pared 4 bases from V and 3 bases from J, leaving 13 bases between. CDR3 sequence reads: CSAKVMGRYEQYF. DNA for the CDR3: TGCAGTGCTAAGGTTATGGGCCGCTACGAGCAGTACTTC.

The sample holds many counts of this clonotype. This chain connects TRBV5-1 to TRBJ2-3; the match to TRBD2 covers 7 bases. The CDR3 consists of 14 residues. Trimming at V came to 1 base and at J to 4 bases, leaving 3 bases not matched to a gene. Germline loops: CDR1 SGHRS, CDR2 YFSETQ. The CDR3 coding sequence is TGCGCCAGCAGCTTGTCGCTAGCGGCAGATACGCAGTATTTT. This translates into CASSLSLAADTQYF.

Many counts were recorded for this clonotype. The chain uses TRBV18 and TRBJ1-2; D gene ambiguous. V lost 0 bases and J lost 8, with 16 bases in between. CDR1 and CDR2 from the germline V gene are KGHSH and LQKENI. This CDR3 has 15 residues. The CDR3, as DNA: TGTGCCAGCTCACCACCTTCCGTATCGGGATTGGGCTACACCTTC. As protein: CASSPPSVSGLGYTF.

There are many counts of this clonotype. The gene calls are TRBV12-3 or TRBV12-4 and TRBJ2-2; the match to TRBD2 covers 11 bases. Trimming at V came to 6 bases and at J to 5 bases, leaving 8 bases not matched to a gene. This CDR3 comprises 16 residues. Written as DNA, the CDR3 is TGTGCCAGCAGATACCTAGCGGGAGGACTTACCGGGGAGCTGTTTTTT. The encoded protein is CASRYLAGGLTGELFF.

This clonotype was observed many times. The V call is TRBV12-3 or TRBV12-4, the J call TRBJ2-3, with 11 bases lining up with TRBD1. V lost 6 bases, J lost 6 bases, and 5 bases stayed unmatched. CDR3 length: 14 amino acids. As DNA, the CDR3 is TGTGCCAGCAGGCGGGACAGGGGGGCGGATACGCAGTATTTT. It yields the protein CASRRDRGADTQYF.

This clonotype was seen ten or more times. The rearrangement uses TRBV12-3 or TRBV12-4 and TRBJ2-3, with 8 nucleotides matching TRBD1. The CDR3 extends over 15 amino acids. J lost 3 bases, V lost 6 bases, and 8 bases had no gene match. CDR3 in amino acids: CASSRRGLSTDTQYF. The CDR3 coding sequence is TGTGCCAGCAGCCGCAGGGGGCTATCTACAGATACGCAGTATTTT.

There are many counts of this clonotype. This sequence joins TRBV20-1 and TRBJ2-3; tentatively, D is TRBD1 or TRBD2 (6 bases each). The germline gives CDR1 DFQATT, CDR2 SNEGSKA (reference sequence). Trimming took off 6 bases at V and 4 bases at J, with 17 bases between the two ends. This CDR3 has 14 amino acids. The CDR3 DNA reads TGCAGTGCACGGGGGCTAGTAGGGGCAGATACGCAGTATTTT. It specifies CSARGLVGADTQYF.

This clonotype was recorded at least ten times. This sequence joins TRBV20-1 and TRBJ2-1, with 10 bases matching TRBD2. The germline CDR1 and CDR2 sequences are DFQATT and SNEGSKA (reference sequence). V shed 1 base and J 1 base; nucleotides not matched to a gene: 4. CDR3 length: 16 residues. CDR3 in DNA: TGCAGTGCTAGAGGGTCTAGCGGGAGTTCCTACAATGAGCAGTTCTTC. Translating gives CSARGSSGSSYNEQFF.

At least ten counts were recorded for this clonotype. V gene TRBV20-1 combines with J gene TRBJ2-5; D is possibly TRBD2 (7 bases). The V gene's germline CDR1 is DFQATT and CDR2 SNEGSKA (reference sequence). The length of the CDR3 is 13 residues. With 5 bases removed from V and 5 bases from J, the gap between germline ends came to 15 bases. The CDR3 sequence is CSAFRGGGETQYF. As DNA, the CDR3 is TGCAGTGCTTTTAGGGGGGGCGGGGAGACCCAGTACTTC.